The following is a T cell receptor (beta chain) sequence with its context. The antigen remains unidentified. These data originate in a study of T cells in Graves' hyperthyroidism and ophthalmopathy. The study enrolled patients aged 18 to 65 with newly diagnosed hyperthyroidism of under 2 months' duration. General study results and limits: The blood repertoire included most of the expanded thyroid clonotypes above 0.001. A model of 13 V-J pairs discriminated ophthalmopathy from stable hyperthyroidism.

RNA transcripts gave rise to amplified TCR beta CDR3 regions. The primer set for the first-round RT-PCR of the TCR CDR3 was HTBI. In TCRdb, the multiplex PCR reads were re-called with MiXCR into one record per CDR3 protein. Seen here are about 560,000 distinct CDR3 sequences, just over 45% observed once, and the top ten hold 8.2%. V was clipped by 4 bases and J by 1 base, with 7 bases between them. Germline CDR1 is SNHLY and CDR2 is FYNNEI. The CDR3 is 13 amino acids. The sequenced sample was peripheral blood or thyroid tissue (not recorded which). The gene calls are TRBV2 and TRBJ1-2; no firm D call. The TCR sequence derives from a woman aged 18-35 years with Graves' hyperthyroidism. The CDR3 DNA follows: TGTGCCAGCAGTGGGACTTTTAACTATGGCTACACCTTC. The encoded protein is CASSGTFNYGYTF.